This TCR beta chain was sequenced during a study of T cell changes during pregnancy in multiple sclerosis. Sequencing used immunoSEQ multiplex PCR; TCRdb keeps in-frame clones, though not all of them. The sample shows tens of thousands of clones, around 90% of them seen only once. Per the germline V gene, CDR1 is SGHAT and CDR2 is FQNNGV. The CDR3 covers 16 residues. The junction had 16 bases not matched to a gene; V was cut back by 8 bases and J by 8 bases. V gene TRBV11-2 combines with J gene TRBJ2-1; 9 positions agree with TRBD2. The clonotype originates from a female donor with multiple sclerosis, enrolled in a pregnancy study. The sequenced sample was peripheral blood, obtained in the first trimester of pregnancy. CDR3 sequence reads: CASRWLGVAGADEQFF. Written as DNA, the CDR3 is TGTGCCAGCCGCTGGCTCGGGGTAGCGGGAGCAGATGAGCAGTTCTTC. The full variable domain, in which reference TRBV11-2 and TRBJ2-1 provide the parts outside the CDR3, is EAGVAQSPRYKIIEKRQSVAFWCNPISGHATLYWYQQILGQGPKLLIQFQNNGVVDDSQLPKDRFSAERLKGVDSTLKIQPAKLEDSAVYLCASRWLGVAGADEQFFGPGTRLTVL.